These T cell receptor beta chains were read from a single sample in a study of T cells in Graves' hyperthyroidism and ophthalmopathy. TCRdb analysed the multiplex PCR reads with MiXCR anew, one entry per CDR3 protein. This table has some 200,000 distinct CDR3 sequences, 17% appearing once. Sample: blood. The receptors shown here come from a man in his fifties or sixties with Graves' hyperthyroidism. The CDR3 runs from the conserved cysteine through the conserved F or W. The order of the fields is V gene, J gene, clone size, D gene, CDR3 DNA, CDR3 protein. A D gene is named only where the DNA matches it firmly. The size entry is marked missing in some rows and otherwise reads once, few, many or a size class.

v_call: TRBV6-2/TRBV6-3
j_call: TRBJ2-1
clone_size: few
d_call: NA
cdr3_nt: TGTGCCAGCAGTTATTCAAGCTCCTACAATGAGCAGTTCTTC
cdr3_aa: CASSYSSSYNEQFF

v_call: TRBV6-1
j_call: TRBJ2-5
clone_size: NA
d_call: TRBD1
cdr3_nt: TGTGCCAGCAGTCCGCGGACAGGCCAGGACCAAGAGACCCAGTACTTC
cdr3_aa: CASSPRTGQDQETQYF

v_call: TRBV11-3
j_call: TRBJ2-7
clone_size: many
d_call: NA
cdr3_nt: TGTGCCAGCAGCCGACTGGGCGGGATGTCATACGAGCAGTACTTC
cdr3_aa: CASSRLGGMSYEQYF

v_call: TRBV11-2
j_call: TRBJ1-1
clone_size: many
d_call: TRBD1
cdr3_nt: TGTGCCAGCAGCTTGGGACAGTGGAACACTGAAGCTTTCTTT
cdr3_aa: CASSLGQWNTEAFF

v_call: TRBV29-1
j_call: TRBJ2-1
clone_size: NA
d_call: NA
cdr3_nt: TGCAGCGGCCAGCCCCTCCAGGGGGGGGTGAACTACAATGAGCAGTTCTTC
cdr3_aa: CSGQPLQGGVNYNEQFF

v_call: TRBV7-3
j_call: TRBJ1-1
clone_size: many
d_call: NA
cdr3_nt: TGTGCCAGCAGCTCCTCCTGGGGCACTGAAGCTTTCTTT
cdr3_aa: CASSSSWGTEAFF

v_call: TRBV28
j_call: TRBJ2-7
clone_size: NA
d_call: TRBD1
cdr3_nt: TGTGCCAGCAGTTGGTCAGGGGGCAATTACGAGCAGTACTTC
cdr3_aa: CASSWSGGNYEQYF

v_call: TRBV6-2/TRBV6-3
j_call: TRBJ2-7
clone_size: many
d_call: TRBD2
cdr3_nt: TGTGCCAGCAGAACTCCTAGCGGGAGAAACCCCTACGAGCAGTACTTC
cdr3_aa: CASRTPSGRNPYEQYF

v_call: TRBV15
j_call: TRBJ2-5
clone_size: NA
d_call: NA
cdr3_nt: TGTGCCACCAGCAGGGGACTCGGACAAGAGACCCAGTACTTC
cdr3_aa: CATSRGLGQETQYF

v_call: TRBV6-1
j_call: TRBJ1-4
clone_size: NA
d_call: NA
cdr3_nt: TGTGCCAGCAGTACCGGGACGGTAAATGAAAAACTGTTTTTT
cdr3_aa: CASSTGTVNEKLFF

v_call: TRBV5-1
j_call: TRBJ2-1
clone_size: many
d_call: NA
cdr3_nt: TGCGCCAGCAGCTTGGGGACAGTATACAATGAGCAGTTCTTC
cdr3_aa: CASSLGTVYNEQFF

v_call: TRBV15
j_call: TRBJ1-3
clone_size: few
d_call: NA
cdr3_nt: TGTGCCACCAGCAGAGATTTGGCAGGCTCTGGAAACACCATATATTTT
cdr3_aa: CATSRDLAGSGNTIYF

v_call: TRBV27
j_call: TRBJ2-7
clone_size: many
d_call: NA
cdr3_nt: TGTGCCAGGGAGCAGCCGGCGGGTTACGAGCAGTACTTC
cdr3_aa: CAREQPAGYEQYF

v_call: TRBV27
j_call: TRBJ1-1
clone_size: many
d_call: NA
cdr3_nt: TGTGCCAGCAGTTTATTCGGAGCCCTCACCACTGAAGCTTTCTTT
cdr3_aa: CASSLFGALTTEAFF

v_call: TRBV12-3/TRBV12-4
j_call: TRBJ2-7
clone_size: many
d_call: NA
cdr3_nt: TGTGCCAGCAGTCACACGGACAGAAACTACGAGCAGTACTTC
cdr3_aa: CASSHTDRNYEQYF

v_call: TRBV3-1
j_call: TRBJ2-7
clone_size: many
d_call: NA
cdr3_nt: TGTGCCAGCAGCCGAAACCCGGGAAACGAGCAGTACTTC
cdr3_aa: CASSRNPGNEQYF

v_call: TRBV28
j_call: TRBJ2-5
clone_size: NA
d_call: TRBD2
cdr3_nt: TGTGCCAGCAGTTCAGGCGGGAGGGATCAGACCCAGTACTTC
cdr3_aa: CASSSGGRDQTQYF

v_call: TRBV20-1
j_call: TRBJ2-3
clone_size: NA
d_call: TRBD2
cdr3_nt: TGCAGTGCTAACCCACTAGCGGGAGTGGCAGATACGCAGTATTTT
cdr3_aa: CSANPLAGVADTQYF

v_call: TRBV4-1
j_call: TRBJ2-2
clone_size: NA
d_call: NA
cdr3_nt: TGTGCCAGCAGCCAAGGGGACGGGGAGCTGTTTTTT
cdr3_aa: CASSQGDGELFF

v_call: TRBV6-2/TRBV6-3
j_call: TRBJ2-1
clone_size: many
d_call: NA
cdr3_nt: TGTGCCAGCGCTGGAGGGAGCTCCTACAATGAGCAGTTCTTC
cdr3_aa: CASAGGSSYNEQFF

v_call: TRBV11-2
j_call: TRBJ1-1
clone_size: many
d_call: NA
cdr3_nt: TGTGCCAGCAGCTTAGAACCGGACACTGAAGCTTTCTTT
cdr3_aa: CASSLEPDTEAFF

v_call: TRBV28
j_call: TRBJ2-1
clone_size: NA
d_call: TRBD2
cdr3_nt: TGTGCCATCAGTGTTCCGGGACTAGCGACGTCGCCGAATAAGCAGTTCTTC
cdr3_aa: CAISVPGLATSPNKQFF

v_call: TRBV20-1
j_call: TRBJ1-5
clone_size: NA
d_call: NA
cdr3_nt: TGCAGTGCCCGCCTGACAGACTATAGCAATCAGCCCCAGCATTTT
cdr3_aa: CSARLTDYSNQPQHF

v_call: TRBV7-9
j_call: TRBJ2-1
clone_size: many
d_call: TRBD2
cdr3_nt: TGTGCCAGCAGCTCAGGGACTACTAACAATGAGCAGTTCTTC
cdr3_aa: CASSSGTTNNEQFF

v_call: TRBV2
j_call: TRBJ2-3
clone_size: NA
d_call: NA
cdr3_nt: TGTGCCAGCAGTGAAGAGGGGGATACGCAGTATTTT
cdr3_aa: CASSEEGDTQYF

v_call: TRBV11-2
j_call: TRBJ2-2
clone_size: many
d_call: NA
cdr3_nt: TGTGCGTGTCCAGGGGAGCACATGAACACCGGGGAGCTGTTTTTT
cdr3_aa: CACPGEHMNTGELFF

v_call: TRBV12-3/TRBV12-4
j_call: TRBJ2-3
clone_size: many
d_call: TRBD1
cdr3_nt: TGTGCCAGCAGCCGGACAGGGGAGGGAGATACGCAGTATTTT
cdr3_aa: CASSRTGEGDTQYF

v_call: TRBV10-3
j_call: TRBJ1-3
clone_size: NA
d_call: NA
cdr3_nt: TGTGCCATCAGTGAAGCTAAGGACGGGAGCTCTGGAAACACCATATATTTT
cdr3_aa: CAISEAKDGSSGNTIYF

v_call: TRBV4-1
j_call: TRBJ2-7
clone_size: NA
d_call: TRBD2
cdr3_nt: TGCGCCAGCAGCCAAGTAGACATGGGACTAGCGGGAGTCAACGAGCAGTACTTC
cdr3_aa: CASSQVDMGLAGVNEQYF

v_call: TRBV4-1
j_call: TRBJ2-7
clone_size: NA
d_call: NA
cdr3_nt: TGCGCCAGCAGCCAAGATCTGGGAGAAGGTTCCCGCGAGCAGTACTTC
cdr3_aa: CASSQDLGEGSREQYF

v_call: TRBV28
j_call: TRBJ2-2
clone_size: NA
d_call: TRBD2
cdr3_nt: TGTGCCAGCAGTCCGGGACTAGCGGGAGGGCCACCCGGGGAGCCGTTTTTT
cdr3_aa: CASSPGLAGGPPGEPFF

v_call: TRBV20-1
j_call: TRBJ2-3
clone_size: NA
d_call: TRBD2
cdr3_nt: TGCAGTGCTAGAGATCTAGCGGGAGGGGAGGGTACGCAGTATTTT
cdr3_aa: CSARDLAGGEGTQYF

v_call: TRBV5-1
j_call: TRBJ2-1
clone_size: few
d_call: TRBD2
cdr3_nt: TGCGCCAGCAGTGGACTAGCGGGGTCCCCGGTCGGGCAGTTCTTC
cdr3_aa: CASSGLAGSPVGQFF